The sequence of this T cell receptor (beta chain) was determined in a study of CD8+CD57+ T cells in acquired aplastic anemia. Turning to the study itself: Recorded DNA amounts for sorted CD4+ and CD8+ cells had an average of 3.2 ug. As sequenced from healthy donors, CD4+ cells averaged about 10 million reads.

This CDR3 comprises 15 residues. Germline assignment: CDR1 LNHDA and CDR2 SQIVND (reference sequence). V was clipped by 3 bases and J by 1 base; unmatched bases: 3. Using genomic DNA as the template, TCR beta VDJ and CDR3 profiling was carried out. MiXCR, run by TCRdb on the reads, gives a single entry per CDR3 protein. The sample includes about 190,000 distinct CDR3 sequences, less than 70% of them seen just once. This clonotype was seen many times. Its target is unknown. Findings of the study overall: Researchers reported that CD8+ Simpson's diversity was not significantly different in patients versus controls. Comparison of patients with controls identified twenty-nine shared CD8+ CDR3 sequences.

V is TRBV19 and J is TRBJ1-2, with TRBD1 matching over 9 bases. Sequencing used sorted CD4+, CD8+, or CD8+CD57+ T cells (not recorded which) from PBMCs. This clonotype originated in a human donor in good health, serving as a control. CDR3 coding DNA: TGTGCCAGTAGTATCGGGACAGGGAGTAACTATGGCTACACCTTC. Amino acid sequence: CASSIGTGSNYGYTF.